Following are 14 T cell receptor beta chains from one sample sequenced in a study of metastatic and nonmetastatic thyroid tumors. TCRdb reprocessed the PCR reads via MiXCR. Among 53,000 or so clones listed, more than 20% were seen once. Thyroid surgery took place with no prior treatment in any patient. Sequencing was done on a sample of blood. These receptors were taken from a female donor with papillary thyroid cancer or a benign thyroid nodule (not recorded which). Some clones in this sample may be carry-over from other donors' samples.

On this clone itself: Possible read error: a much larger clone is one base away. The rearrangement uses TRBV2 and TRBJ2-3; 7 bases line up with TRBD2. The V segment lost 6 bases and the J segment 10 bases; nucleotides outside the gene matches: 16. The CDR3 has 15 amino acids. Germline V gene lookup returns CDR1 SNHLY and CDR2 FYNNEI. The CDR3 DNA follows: TGTGCCAGCAGGGGCGTGGCTAGCGGACGCCGTGCGCAGTATTTT. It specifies CASRGVASGRRAQYF.

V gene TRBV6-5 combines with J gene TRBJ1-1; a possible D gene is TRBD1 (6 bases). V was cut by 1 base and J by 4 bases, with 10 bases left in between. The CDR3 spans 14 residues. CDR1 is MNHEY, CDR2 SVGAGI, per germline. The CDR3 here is CASSYLAGATEAFF. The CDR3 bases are TGTGCCAGCAGTTACTTGGCAGGGGCCACTGAAGCTTTCTTT.

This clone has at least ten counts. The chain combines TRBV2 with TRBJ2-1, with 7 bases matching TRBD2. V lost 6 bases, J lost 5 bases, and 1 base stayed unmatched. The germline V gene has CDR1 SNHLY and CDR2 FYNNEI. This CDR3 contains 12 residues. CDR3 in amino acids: CASRGLDNEQFF. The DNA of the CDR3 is TGTGCCAGCAGAGGACTAGACAATGAGCAGTTCTTC. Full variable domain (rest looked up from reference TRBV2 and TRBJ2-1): EPEVTQTPSHQVTQMGQEVILRCVPISNHLYFYWYRQILGQKVEFLVSFYNNEISEKSEIFDDQFSVERPDGSNFTLKIRSTKLEDSAMYFCASRGLDNEQFFGPGTRLTVL.

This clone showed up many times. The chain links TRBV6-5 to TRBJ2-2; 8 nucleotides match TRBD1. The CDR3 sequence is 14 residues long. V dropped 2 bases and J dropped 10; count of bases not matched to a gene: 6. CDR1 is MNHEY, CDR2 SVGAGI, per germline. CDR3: CASSYGQGAEELFF. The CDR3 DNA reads TGTGCCAGCAGTTACGGGCAGGGGGCGGAGGAGCTGTTTTTT.

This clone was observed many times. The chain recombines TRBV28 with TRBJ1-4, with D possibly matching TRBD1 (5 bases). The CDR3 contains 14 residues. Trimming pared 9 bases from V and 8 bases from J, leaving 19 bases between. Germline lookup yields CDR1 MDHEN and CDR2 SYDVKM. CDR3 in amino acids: CASRLGEVSEKLFF. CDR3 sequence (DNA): TGTGCCAGTCGTTTAGGGGAAGTTTCGGAAAAACTGTTTTTT. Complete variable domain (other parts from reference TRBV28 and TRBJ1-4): DVKVTQSSRYLVKRTGEKVFLECVQDMDHENMFWYRQDPGLGLRLIYFSYDVKMKEKGDIPEGYSVSREKKERFSLILESASTNQTSMYLCASRLGEVSEKLFFGSGTQLSVL.

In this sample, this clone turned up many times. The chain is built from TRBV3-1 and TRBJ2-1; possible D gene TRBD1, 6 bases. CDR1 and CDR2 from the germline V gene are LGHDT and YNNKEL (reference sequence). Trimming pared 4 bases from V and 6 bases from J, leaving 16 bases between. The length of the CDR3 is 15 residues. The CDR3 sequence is CASSPTGTRANEQFF. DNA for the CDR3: TGTGCCAGCAGCCCGACGGGGACAAGGGCCAATGAGCAGTTCTTC.

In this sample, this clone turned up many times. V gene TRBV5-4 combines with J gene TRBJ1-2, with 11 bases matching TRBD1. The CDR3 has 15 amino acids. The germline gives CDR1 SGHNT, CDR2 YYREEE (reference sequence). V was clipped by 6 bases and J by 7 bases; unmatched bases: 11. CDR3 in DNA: TGTGCCAGCACCCCGTCGGACAGGGGGCTGAGTGGCTACACCTTC. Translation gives CASTPSDRGLSGYTF. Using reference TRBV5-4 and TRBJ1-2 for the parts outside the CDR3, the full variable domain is ETGVTQSPTHLIKTRGQQVTLRCSSQSGHNTVSWYQQALGQGPQFIFQYYREEENGRGNFPPRFSGLQFPNYSSELNVNALELDDSALYLCASTPSDRGLSGYTFGSGTRLTVV.

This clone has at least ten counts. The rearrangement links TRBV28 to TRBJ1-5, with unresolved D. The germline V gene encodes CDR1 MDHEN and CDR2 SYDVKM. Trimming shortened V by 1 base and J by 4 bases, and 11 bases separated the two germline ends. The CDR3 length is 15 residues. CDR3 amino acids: CASSLYPPPNQPQHF. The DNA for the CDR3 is TGTGCCAGCAGTTTATACCCACCACCTAATCAGCCCCAGCATTTT.

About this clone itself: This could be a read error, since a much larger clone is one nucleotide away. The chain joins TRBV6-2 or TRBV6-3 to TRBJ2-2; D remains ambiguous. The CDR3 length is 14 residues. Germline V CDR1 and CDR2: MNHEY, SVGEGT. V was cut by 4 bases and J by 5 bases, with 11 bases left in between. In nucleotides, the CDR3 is TGTGCCAGCAGTTGGCTATTCGGGACCGGGGAGCTGTTTTTT. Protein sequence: CASSWLFGTGELFF.

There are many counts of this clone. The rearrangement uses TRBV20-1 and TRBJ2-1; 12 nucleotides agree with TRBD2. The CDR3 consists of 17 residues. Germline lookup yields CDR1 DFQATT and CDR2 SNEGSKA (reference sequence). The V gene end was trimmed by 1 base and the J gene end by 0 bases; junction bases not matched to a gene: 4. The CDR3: CSARGTSGKSSYNEQFF. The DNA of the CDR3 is TGCAGTGCTAGAGGGACTAGCGGGAAAAGCTCCTACAATGAGCAGTTCTTC.

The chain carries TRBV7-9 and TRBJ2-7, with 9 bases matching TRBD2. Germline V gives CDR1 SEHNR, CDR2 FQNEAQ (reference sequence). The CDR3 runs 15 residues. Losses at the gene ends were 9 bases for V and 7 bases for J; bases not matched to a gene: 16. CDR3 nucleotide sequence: TGTGCCAGGAGCCTAGGTAGCGGGAGTAGGGGAGAGCAGTACTTC. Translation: CARSLGSGSRGEQYF. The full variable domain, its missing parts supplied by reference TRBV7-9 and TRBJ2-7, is DTGVSQNPRHKITKRGQNVTFRCDPISEHNRLYWYRQTLGQGPEFLTYFQNEAQLEKSRLLSDRFSAERPKGSFSTLEIQRTEQGDSAMYLCARSLGSGSRGEQYFGPGTRLTVT.

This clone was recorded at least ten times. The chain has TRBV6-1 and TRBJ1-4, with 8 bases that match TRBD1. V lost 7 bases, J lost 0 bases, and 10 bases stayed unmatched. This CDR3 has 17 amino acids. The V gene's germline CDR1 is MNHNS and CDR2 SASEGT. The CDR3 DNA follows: TGTGCCAGCATCTGGAGACAGGGGTCTGCAACTAATGAAAAACTGTTTTTT. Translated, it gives CASIWRQGSATNEKLFF.

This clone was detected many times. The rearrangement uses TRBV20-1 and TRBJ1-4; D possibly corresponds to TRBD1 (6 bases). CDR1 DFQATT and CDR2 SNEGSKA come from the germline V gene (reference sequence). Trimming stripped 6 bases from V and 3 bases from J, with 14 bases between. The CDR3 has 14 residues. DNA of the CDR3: TGCAGTGCGAAGGAGGGGGAGGCTAATGAAAAACTGTTTTTT. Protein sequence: CSAKEGEANEKLFF.

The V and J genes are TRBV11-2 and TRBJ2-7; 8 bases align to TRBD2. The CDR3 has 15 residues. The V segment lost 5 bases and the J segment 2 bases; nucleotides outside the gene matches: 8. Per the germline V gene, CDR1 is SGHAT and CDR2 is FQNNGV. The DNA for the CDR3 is TGTGCCAGCAGCATAAGCGGGGGCCGCGCCTACGAGCAGTACTTC. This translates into CASSISGGRAYEQYF.